Listed below are T cell receptor beta chains from one sample, sequenced in a study of T cells in Graves' hyperthyroidism and ophthalmopathy. Each CDR3 protein is one row after TCRdb ran MiXCR on the multiplex PCR reads. Of 600,000 to 650,000 distinct CDR3 sequences in the sample, less than 25% are singletons; the top ten hold roughly a third. Sequenced sample: blood. The receptor set was obtained from a young man with Graves' ophthalmopathy. The CDR3 runs from the conserved cysteine through the conserved F or W. Each record gives: clone size, D gene, V gene, J gene, CDR3 protein, CDR3 DNA. A D gene is named only where the DNA matches it firmly. Expanded clones get a size class; other rows say once, few or many, or leave the size out.

-	TRBD2	TRBV28	TRBJ2-2	CASRPSGKYTGELFF	TGTGCCAGCAGACCTAGCGGGAAATACACCGGGGAGCTGTTTTTT
many	TRBD1	TRBV5-1	TRBJ2-5	CASSYGTVQETQYF	TGTGCCAGCAGTTACGGGACAGTACAAGAGACCCAGTACTTC
few	-	TRBV29-1	TRBJ1-1	CSARVGSNTEAFF	TGCAGCGCCCGAGTGGGCAGTAACACTGAAGCTTTCTTT
many	-	TRBV18	TRBJ2-3	CASSPPSGSTDTQYF	TGTGCCAGCTCACCACCCTCTGGGAGCACAGATACGCAGTATTTT
few	-	TRBV11-2	TRBJ1-4	CASSFSRTAAIHNEKLFF	TGTGCCAGCAGCTTTTCACGGACAGCCGCCATCCATAATGAAAAACTGTTTTTT
-	-	TRBV18	TRBJ1-1	CASSPQQGDTEAFF	TGTGCCAGCTCACCACAACAGGGCGACACTGAAGCTTTCTTT
few	-	TRBV28	TRBJ1-2	CASNNAANYGYTF	TGTGCCAGCAACAACGCAGCGAACTATGGCTACACCTTC
many	-	TRBV3-1	TRBJ2-7	CASSRYYEQYF	TGTGCCAGCAGTCGGTACTACGAGCAGTACTTC
-	-	TRBV6-1	TRBJ1-1	CASSNTGSTEAFF	TGTGCCAGCAGTAATACGGGGAGTACTGAAGCTTTCTTT
few	TRBD2	TRBV6-1	TRBJ2-5	CASISAGAGQTQYF	TGTGCCAGCATATCAGCGGGAGCGGGCCAGACCCAGTACTTC
many	-	TRBV5-1	TRBJ2-7	CASSLRQGGTFSEQYF	TGCGCCAGCAGCTTGCGACAGGGAGGGACCTTCAGCGAGCAGTACTTC
-	TRBD1	TRBV11-2	TRBJ2-1	CASSLVYRGQIYNEQFF	TGTGCCAGCAGCTTAGTTTACAGGGGGCAGATCTACAATGAGCAGTTCTTC
-	-	TRBV10-3	TRBJ2-4	CAISEPGEVNIQYF	TGTGCCATCAGTGAGCCGGGAGAGGTAAACATTCAGTACTTC
-	TRBD1	TRBV20-1	TRBJ2-7	CSAEGAAGGYEQYF	TGCAGTGCTGAGGGAGCCGCAGGGGGATACGAGCAGTACTTC
many	-	TRBV2	TRBJ2-1	CASRRDRAYNEQFF	TGTGCCAGCCGGCGGGACAGAGCCTACAATGAGCAGTTCTTC
-	TRBD2	TRBV20-1	TRBJ2-7	CSARTSGSPSLFYEQYF	TGCAGTGCTAGGACTAGCGGGAGCCCCTCTTTGTTCTACGAGCAGTACTTC
many	TRBD2	TRBV28	TRBJ2-7	CASSLMAGTTYEQYF	TGTGCCAGCAGTTTGATGGCGGGGACTACCTACGAGCAGTACTTC
-	-	TRBV20-1	TRBJ1-1	CSVLPIRLIYEAFF	TGCAGTGTTTTGCCCATCCGGTTAATCTATGAAGCTTTCTTT
-	-	TRBV5-1	TRBJ1-3	CASSPSGRSSGNTIYF	TGCGCCAGCAGCCCTTCGGGACGGTCCTCTGGAAACACCATATATTTT
few	-	TRBV11-3	TRBJ2-2	CASAPSANTGELFF	TGTGCCAGCGCCCCAAGCGCGAACACCGGGGAGCTGTTTTTT
few	-	TRBV30	TRBJ1-1	CAWRNTEAFF	TGTGCCTGGAGGAACACTGAAGCTTTCTTT
-	TRBD2	TRBV4-1	TRBJ2-5	CASSQVTSGDQETQYF	TGCGCCAGCAGCCAAGTAACTAGCGGGGACCAAGAGACCCAGTACTTC
few	-	TRBV9	TRBJ2-3	CASSADPSTDTQYF	TGTGCCAGCAGCGCCGACCCGAGCACAGATACGCAGTATTTT
many	-	TRBV11-2	TRBJ1-6	CASTQAGVSPLHF	TGTGCCAGCACCCAGGCGGGGGTTTCACCCCTCCACTTT
-	-	TRBV10-1	TRBJ2-7	CASSESSGPSGEQYF	TGCGCCAGCAGTGAGTCGAGCGGGCCCTCTGGGGAGCAGTACTTC
-	-	TRBV20-1	TRBJ2-1	CSRSGLEGQFF	TGCAGTCGGAGCGGCCTGGAGGGGCAGTTCTTC
-	-	TRBV5-5	TRBJ2-2	CASWVNTGELFF	TGTGCCAGCTGGGTCAACACCGGGGAGCTGTTTTTT
-	TRBD2	TRBV6-2/TRBV6-3	TRBJ2-7	CASSYSSLTSELSSYEQYF	TGTGCCAGCAGTTACTCATCCCTAACTAGCGAACTCAGCTCCTACGAGCAGTACTTC
few	-	TRBV6-2/TRBV6-3	TRBJ2-1	CASSYLGQGYNEQFF	TGTGCCAGCAGTTACCTCGGGCAGGGATACAATGAGCAGTTCTTC
few	-	TRBV20-1	TRBJ1-5	CSASRQDNQPQHF	TGCAGTGCCTCCAGACAGGACAATCAGCCCCAGCATTTT
many	TRBD1	TRBV5-1	TRBJ2-3	CASSLGHAASGGDTQYF	TGCGCCAGCAGCTTGGGTCACGCGGCCTCAGGGGGAGATACGCAGTATTTT
-	-	TRBV27	TRBJ2-5	CATRKGIQETQYF	TGTGCCACCAGAAAGGGGATCCAAGAGACCCAGTACTTC
-	-	TRBV4-3	TRBJ2-7	CASSQDGYAGEQYF	TGCGCCAGCAGCCAAGATGGGTATGCAGGCGAGCAGTACTTC
many	TRBD2	TRBV28	TRBJ2-7	CASSGTNYEQYF	TGCGCCAGCAGCGGGACTAACTACGAGCAGTACTTC
-	TRBD2	TRBV4-2	TRBJ2-1	CASSSYSGLAHEQFF	TGTGCCAGCAGCTCATACTCGGGACTAGCGCATGAGCAGTTCTTC
-	TRBD1	TRBV7-9	TRBJ2-1	CASSRRDRGNNEQFF	TGTGCCAGCAGCCGACGGGACAGAGGCAACAATGAGCAGTTCTTC
few	-	TRBV14	TRBJ2-6	CASSQVAGANVLTF	TGTGCCAGCAGCCAAGTAGCTGGGGCCAACGTCCTGACTTTC
many	TRBD1	TRBV6-1	TRBJ1-1	CASSKDRGLNTEAFF	TGTGCCAGCAGTAAGGACAGGGGGCTCAACACTGAAGCTTTCTTT
-	-	TRBV7-9	TRBJ1-3	CASSAPSGGSDTIYF	TGTGCCAGCAGCGCTCCTTCTGGGGGTTCGGACACCATATATTTT
few	TRBD2	TRBV24-1	TRBJ2-1	CATSAQLAGGNEQFF	TGTGCCACCAGTGCCCAACTAGCGGGGGGCAATGAGCAGTTCTTC
many	-	TRBV7-2	TRBJ2-5	CASSPPQAGGETQYF	TGTGCCAGCAGCCCCCCGCAGGCCGGGGGAGAGACCCAGTACTTC
-	TRBD2	TRBV7-2	TRBJ2-3	CASIPPGGADTQYF	TGTGCCAGCATCCCCCCGGGAGGGGCAGATACGCAGTATTTT
few	TRBD1	TRBV9	TRBJ1-2	CASSRDRVEGYTF	TGTGCCAGCAGCCGTGACAGGGTGGAGGGCTACACCTTC
-	-	TRBV7-6	TRBJ2-1	CASSLPTTTGYNEQFF	TGTGCCAGCAGCTTACCGACTACCACAGGATACAATGAGCAGTTCTTC
-	TRBD2	TRBV11-2	TRBJ2-1	CASSLLDGRVGEQFF	TGTGCCAGCAGCTTACTTGACGGGAGGGTAGGGGAGCAGTTCTTC